What follows are 5 T cell receptor beta chains derived from one specimen sequenced in a study of blood T cell repertoires in COVID-19. Only in-frame clones appear in the TCRdb table, and some are missing; sequencing was by immunoSEQ multiplex PCR. Here the sample spans roughly 80,000 clones, almost 90% being singletons. Sequenced input: peripheral blood. All receptors come from a woman aged 80 or over with acute or convalescent COVID-19.

This chain links TRBV19 with TRBJ1-4; tentative D call: TRBD1 (6 bases). Trimming removed 5 bases at V and 2 bases at J, with 9 bases between. CDR1 LNHDA and CDR2 SQIVND come from the germline V gene (reference sequence). The CDR3 spans 14 residues. The CDR3 nucleotides read TGTGCCAGTAGTTCAGGACAGACTAATGAAAAACTGTTTTTT. It codes for CASSSGQTNEKLFF.

This chain uses TRBV6-5 with TRBJ2-7, with TRBD2 as a possible D gene (5 bases). V was clipped by 6 bases and J by 0 bases, with 15 bases between them. This CDR3 has 15 amino acids. The V gene's germline CDR1 is MNHEY and CDR2 SVGAGI. DNA of the CDR3: TGTGCCAGCAGCGTGCCCCTAGCCGCCTCCTACGAGCAGTACTTC. This translates into CASSVPLAASYEQYF.

The chain is built from TRBV3-1 (or the pseudogene TRBV3-2) and TRBJ1-1, with 9 bases matching TRBD1. With V trimmed by 6 bases and J by 0 bases, 8 bases remained unmatched. The V gene's germline CDR1 is LGHDT and CDR2 YNNKEL (reference sequence). The CDR3 contains 16 residues. The CDR3 reads CASSPRDRAMNTEAFF. The CDR3 DNA sequence: TGTGCCAGCAGTCCCCGGGACAGGGCCATGAACACTGAAGCTTTCTTT.

This chain connects TRBV14 to TRBJ1-2; 7 bases line up with TRBD1. V shed 2 bases, J shed 4 bases, and the junction held 7 bases outside the gene matches. Looked up from germline, CDR1 is SGHDN and CDR2 is FVKESK. The length of the CDR3 is 15 residues. This chain's CDR3 is CASSQLQQGPYGYTF. The DNA for the CDR3 is TGTGCCAGCAGCCAACTACAACAGGGGCCCTATGGCTACACCTTC.

The chain combines TRBV7-9 with TRBJ1-5; D is perhaps TRBD1 (5 bases). This CDR3 is 16 amino acids long. Germline assignment: CDR1 SEHNR and CDR2 FQNEAQ (reference sequence). V dropped 6 bases and J dropped 5 bases, with 20 bases sitting between them. CDR3 amino acids: CASSPGEGRGDQPQHF. The CDR3 DNA sequence: TGTGCCAGCAGTCCCGGGGAGGGGCGGGGGGATCAGCCCCAGCATTTT.